This T cell receptor beta chain is from a study of shared clonotypes between healthy human individuals (TCRdb year 2020). For the wider study: A couple of women and a few men aged 18 to 49 years were included in the cohort. To increase sequencing depth and limit assay-specific biases, TCR repertoire library preparation and sequencing were carried out by different laboratories using diverse techniques. To estimate repertoire size and how much clonotype sharing occurs between individuals, the study deeply sequenced the blood TCR repertoires of 5 or 6 healthy adults. For each donor, three plates each were used for CD4 naive and CD4 memory, two plates were used for CD8 naive, and one plate was used for CD8 memory. Leukapheresis yielded between about 0.9 and 9.5 billion PBMCs per donor.

General conclusions and limits of the study: The small number of donors limited the genetic and exposure-history diversity represented. Sampling was limited to blood, and TCR repertoires in tissue likely differ from TCR repertoires in blood. Naive subsets generally had larger estimated clonotype richness than memory subsets did. Even with the large sequencing depth, rarefaction of the sorted-subset datasets indicated that sequencing was incomplete. Compared with non-shared clonotypes, clonotypes shared by all four sorted-subset donors had higher generation probabilities. Roughly 5% of naive CD4, 3.5% of naive CD8, 2.3% of memory CD4, and 0.4% of memory CD8 clonotypes were shared across a few donors. Pairwise subsampling led to the expectation that sequencing depth would affect the degree of clonotype sharing among donors.

Concerning this clone itself: No antigen is known for it. No base quality information exists; no much larger clone differs at one position.

Using the deep immunoSEQ assay, multiplex PCR amplified TCR CDR3 regions from genomic DNA. Genomic DNA extracted from each cell subset was distributed evenly over all wells of several immunoSEQ 96-well plates, and each plate served as one replicate. Each replicate PCR for sorted subsets received about 220 ng genomic DNA, equal to about 30,000 T cell genomes. The purified libraries were quantified using a Qubit 3.0 fluorometer, sized with a Bioanalyzer 2100, and then quantified again using the KAPA Library Quantification kit. A separate single-read 150-cycle Illumina NextSeq 550 flow cell was used to sequence each immunoSEQ 96-well plate. Concerning the study's data processing: Because only junctional sequences without quality scores were contained in the immunoSEQ output, filtering matching that applied to full-length reads could not be performed. To assign V/J genes and CDR3, sequences were annotated against IMGT germline references using PyIR, a Python wrapper for IgBLAST v1.9. Reads with weak V/J assignments (E-value above 1e-6), missing CDR3, stop codons, out-of-frame junctions, or ambiguous translated residues were removed. A V3J clonotype was defined by an identical inferred V gene, J gene, and CDR3 amino acid sequence. The percentage overlap between two repertoires was calculated by dividing the number of shared unique clonotypes by the size of the smaller repertoire. RTK rarefaction, the Chao1 estimator, and Recon v2.1 estimates of unobserved clonotypes were used to assess repertoire richness. Generation probabilities for all TCRbeta clonotypes obtained by the gDNA method from a handful of donors were computed using OLGA. Entries here come from immuneACCESS through TCRdb and include only in-frame sequences with V and J called. Some clones fail to appear in such tables; in the studies checked, an unresolved V gene covers under half of the shortfall, and the cause of the remainder is unknown. V and J calls and clone size are those listed in that table; D and trimming were worked out from the DNA. The sample table lists around 620,000 clones, approximately 95% of them with a count of one. The ten largest clonotypes hold over 0.09% of the sample.

CD8 naive samples consisted of CD45RO-negative cells that were positively selected for CCR7, yielding a CD45RA+CCR7+ population without TemRA cells. The donors were healthy, HIV-negative adults with no recently reported acute infections or vaccinations. Every donor was a Caucasian adult living in Nashville, Tennessee, USA. Blood was collected by leukapheresis, and PBMCs were isolated by Ficoll-Histopaque density gradient centrifugation and then cryopreserved in liquid nitrogen vapor phase. Analytical flow cytometry was used to check the purity and quantity of every magnetically sorted T cell population. Genomic DNA was isolated from every sorted fraction and measured by UV absorbance on a Nanodrop 2000c. V and J are trimmed by 5 bases and 7 bases, and the gene matches miss 4 bases of the junction. The CDR3 measures 14 amino acids from cysteine to phenylalanine. Only the CDR3 part of the read is kept: 42 bases, read in frame from the first base. The germline V gene encodes CDR1 SGHVS and CDR2 FNYEAQ.

The sequencing sample was made of naive CD8+ T cells sorted from blood. The intended sense of this specimen's cell subset or site label: CD45RA+CCR7+. This TCR was sampled from a woman aged 25 to 45 in good health. The chain joins TRBV7-6 to TRBJ2-7; TRBD2 agrees with 14 junctional bases. The DNA is TGTGCCAGCAGCACCGGGACTAGCGGGGGAGAGCAGTACTTC. Protein translation: CASSTGTSGGEQYF.